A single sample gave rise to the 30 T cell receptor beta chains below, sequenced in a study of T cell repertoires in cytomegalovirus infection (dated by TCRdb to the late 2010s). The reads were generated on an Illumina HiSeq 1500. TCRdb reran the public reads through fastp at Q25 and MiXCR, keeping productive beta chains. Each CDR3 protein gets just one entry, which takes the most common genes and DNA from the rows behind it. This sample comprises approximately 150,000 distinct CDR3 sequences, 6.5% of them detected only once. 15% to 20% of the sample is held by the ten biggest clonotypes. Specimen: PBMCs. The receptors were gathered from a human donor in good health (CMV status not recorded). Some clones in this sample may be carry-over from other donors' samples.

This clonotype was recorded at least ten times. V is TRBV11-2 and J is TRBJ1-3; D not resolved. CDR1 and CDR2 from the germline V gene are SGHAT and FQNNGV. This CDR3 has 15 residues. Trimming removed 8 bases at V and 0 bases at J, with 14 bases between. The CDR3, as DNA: TGTGCCAGCGGACCGGTGGGGTTCTCTGGAAACACCATATATTTT. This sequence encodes CASGPVGFSGNTIYF.

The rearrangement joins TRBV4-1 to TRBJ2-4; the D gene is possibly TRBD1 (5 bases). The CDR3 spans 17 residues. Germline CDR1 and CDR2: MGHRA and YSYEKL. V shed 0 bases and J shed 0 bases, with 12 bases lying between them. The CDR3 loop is CASSQDWGGIAKNIQYF. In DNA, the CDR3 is TGCGCCAGCAGCCAAGATTGGGGCGGAATAGCCAAAAACATTCAGTACTTC.

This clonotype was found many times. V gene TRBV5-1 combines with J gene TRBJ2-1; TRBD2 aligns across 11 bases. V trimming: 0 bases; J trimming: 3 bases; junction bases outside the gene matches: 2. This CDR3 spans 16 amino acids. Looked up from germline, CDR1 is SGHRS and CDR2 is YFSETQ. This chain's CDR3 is CASSLETSGGYNEQFF. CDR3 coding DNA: TGCGCCAGCAGCTTGGAAACTAGCGGGGGCTACAATGAGCAGTTCTTC.

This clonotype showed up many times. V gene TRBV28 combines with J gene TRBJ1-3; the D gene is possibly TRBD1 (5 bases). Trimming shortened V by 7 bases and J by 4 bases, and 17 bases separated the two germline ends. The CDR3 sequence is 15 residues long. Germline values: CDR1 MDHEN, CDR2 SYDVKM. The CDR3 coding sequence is TGTGCCAGCACCACCTCCGGGACGAGGGGAAACACCATATATTTT. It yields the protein CASTTSGTRGNTIYF. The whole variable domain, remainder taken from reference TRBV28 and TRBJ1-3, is DVKVTQSSRYLVKRTGEKVFLECVQDMDHENMFWYRQDPGLGLRLIYFSYDVKMKEKGDIPEGYSVSREKKERFSLILESASTNQTSMYLCASTTSGTRGNTIYFGEGSWLTVV.

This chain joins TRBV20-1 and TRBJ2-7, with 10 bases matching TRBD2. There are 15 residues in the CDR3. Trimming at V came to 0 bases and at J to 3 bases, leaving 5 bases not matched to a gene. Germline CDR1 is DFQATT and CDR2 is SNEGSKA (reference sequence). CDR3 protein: CSARDLRTSGYEQYF. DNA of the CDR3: TGCAGTGCTAGAGATTTGCGGACTAGCGGCTACGAGCAGTACTTC.

The CDR3 protein is CASSLSASSAEAFF. The CDR3 bases are TGTGCCAGCAGTTTATCGGCCTCTAGCGCTGAAGCTTTCTTT. The V and J genes are TRBV28 and TRBJ1-1, with no clear D. V lost 1 base, J lost 6 bases, and 12 bases lay in between. The CDR3 loop spans 14 amino acids. From germline, CDR1 is MDHEN and CDR2 SYDVKM.

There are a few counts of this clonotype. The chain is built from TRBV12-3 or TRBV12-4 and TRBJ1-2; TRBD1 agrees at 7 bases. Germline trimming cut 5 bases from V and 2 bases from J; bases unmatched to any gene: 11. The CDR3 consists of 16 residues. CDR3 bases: TGTGCCAGCAGTCCGGGAATACAGGGGTGGAACTATGGCTACACCTTC. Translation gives CASSPGIQGWNYGYTF.

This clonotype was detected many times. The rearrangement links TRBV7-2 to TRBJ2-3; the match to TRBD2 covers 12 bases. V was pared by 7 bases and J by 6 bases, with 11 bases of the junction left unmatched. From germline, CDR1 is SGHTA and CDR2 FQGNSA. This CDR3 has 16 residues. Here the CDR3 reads CASTGLAGGPKDTQYF. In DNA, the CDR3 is TGTGCCAGCACCGGCCTAGCGGGGGGGCCGAAGGATACGCAGTATTTT.

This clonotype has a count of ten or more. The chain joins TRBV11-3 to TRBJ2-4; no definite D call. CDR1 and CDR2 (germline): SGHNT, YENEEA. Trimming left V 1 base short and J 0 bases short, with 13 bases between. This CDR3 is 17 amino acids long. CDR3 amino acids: CASSLVKTDLAKNIQYF. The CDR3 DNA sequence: TGTGCCAGCAGCTTAGTCAAAACGGATCTAGCCAAAAACATTCAGTACTTC.

The CDR3 DNA sequence: TGTGCCAGCAGCCTCGGGACAAAAAATCAGCCCCAGCATTTT. It yields the protein CASSLGTKNQPQHF. This chain joins TRBV3-1 and TRBJ1-5; D might be TRBD1 (6 bases). The germline V gene encodes CDR1 LGHDT and CDR2 YNNKEL (reference sequence). The CDR3 totals 14 residues. V was pared by 4 bases and J by 4 bases, with 11 bases between.

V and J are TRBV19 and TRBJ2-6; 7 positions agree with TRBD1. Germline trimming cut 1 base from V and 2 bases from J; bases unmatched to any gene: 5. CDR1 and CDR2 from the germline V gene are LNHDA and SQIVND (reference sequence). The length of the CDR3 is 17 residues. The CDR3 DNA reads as TGTGCCAGTAGTATAGTTGTCCAGGGGGCTGGGGCCAACGTCCTGACTTTC. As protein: CASSIVVQGAGANVLTF.

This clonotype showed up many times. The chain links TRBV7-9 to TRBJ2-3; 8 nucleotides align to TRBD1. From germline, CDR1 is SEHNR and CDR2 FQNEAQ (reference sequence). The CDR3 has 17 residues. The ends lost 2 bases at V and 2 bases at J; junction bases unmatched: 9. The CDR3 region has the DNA TGTGCCAGCAGCTTACTAACCGGGACAGGACTCACAGATACGCAGTATTTT. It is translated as CASSLLTGTGLTDTQYF.

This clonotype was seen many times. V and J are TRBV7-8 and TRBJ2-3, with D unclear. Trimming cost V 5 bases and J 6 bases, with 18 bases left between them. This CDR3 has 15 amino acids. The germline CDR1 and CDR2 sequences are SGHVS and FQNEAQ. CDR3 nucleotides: TGTGCCAGCAGCCCAAATCGAGGACCTTCGGATACGCAGTATTTT. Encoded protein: CASSPNRGPSDTQYF.

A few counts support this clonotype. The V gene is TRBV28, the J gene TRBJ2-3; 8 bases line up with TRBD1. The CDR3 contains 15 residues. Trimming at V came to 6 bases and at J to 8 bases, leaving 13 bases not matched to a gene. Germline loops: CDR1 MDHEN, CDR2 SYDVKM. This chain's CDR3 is CASRDPTGDYVTQYF. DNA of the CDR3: TGTGCCAGCAGGGACCCGACAGGGGATTATGTTACGCAGTATTTT. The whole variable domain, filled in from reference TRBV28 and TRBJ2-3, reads DVKVTQSSRYLVKRTGEKVFLECVQDMDHENMFWYRQDPGLGLRLIYFSYDVKMKEKGDIPEGYSVSREKKERFSLILESASTNQTSMYLCASRDPTGDYVTQYFGPGTRLTVL.

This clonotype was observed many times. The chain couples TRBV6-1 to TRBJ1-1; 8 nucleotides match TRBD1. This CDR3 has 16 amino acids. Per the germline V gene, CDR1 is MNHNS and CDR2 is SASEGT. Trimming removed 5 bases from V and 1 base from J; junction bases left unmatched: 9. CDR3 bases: TGTGCCAGCAGTTCACAGCCCGGGACAGGGAACACTGAAGCTTTCTTT. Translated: CASSSQPGTGNTEAFF.

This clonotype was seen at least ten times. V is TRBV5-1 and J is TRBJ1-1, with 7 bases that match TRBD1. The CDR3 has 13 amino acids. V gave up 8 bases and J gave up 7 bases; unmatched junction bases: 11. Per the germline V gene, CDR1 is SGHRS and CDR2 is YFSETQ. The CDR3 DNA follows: TGCGCCAGTTCGGACAGGCCTGGTAGTGAAGCTTTCTTT. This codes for CASSDRPGSEAFF.

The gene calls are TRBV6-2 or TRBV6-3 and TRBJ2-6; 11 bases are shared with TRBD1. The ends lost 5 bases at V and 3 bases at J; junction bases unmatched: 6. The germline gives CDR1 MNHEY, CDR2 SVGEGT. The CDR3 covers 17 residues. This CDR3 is CASSGGQGAYGANVLTF. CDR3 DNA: TGTGCCAGCAGTGGAGGACAGGGGGCTTATGGGGCCAACGTCCTGACTTTC.

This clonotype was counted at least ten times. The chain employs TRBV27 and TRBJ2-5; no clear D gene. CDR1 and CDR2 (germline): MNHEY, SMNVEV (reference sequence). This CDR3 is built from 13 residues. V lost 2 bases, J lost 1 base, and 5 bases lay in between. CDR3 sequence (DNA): TGTGCCAGCAGTTTAAACTTCCAAGAGACCCAGTACTTC. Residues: CASSLNFQETQYF.

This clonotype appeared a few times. The CDR3 region is CASSQEGNIQYF. As DNA, the CDR3 is TGTGCCAGCAGCCAAGAGGGAAACATTCAGTACTTC. The chain combines TRBV14 with TRBJ2-4; D gene uncertain. There are 12 residues in the CDR3. Germline loops: CDR1 SGHDN, CDR2 FVKESK. With 0 bases removed from V and 6 bases from J, the gap between germline ends came to 3 bases.

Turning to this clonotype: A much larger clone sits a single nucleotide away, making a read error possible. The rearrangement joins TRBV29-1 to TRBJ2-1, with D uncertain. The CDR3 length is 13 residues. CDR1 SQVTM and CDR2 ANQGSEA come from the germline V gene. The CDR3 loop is CSVLIDLHNEQLF. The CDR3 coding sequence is TGCAGCGTTTTAATCGACCTGCACAATGAGCAGCTCTTC.

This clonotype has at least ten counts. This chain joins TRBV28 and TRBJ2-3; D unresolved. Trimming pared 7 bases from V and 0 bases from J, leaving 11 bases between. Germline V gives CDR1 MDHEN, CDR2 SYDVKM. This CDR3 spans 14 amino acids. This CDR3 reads CASKLSYSTDTQYF. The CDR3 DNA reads TGTGCCAGCAAGCTCTCCTACAGCACAGATACGCAGTATTTT.

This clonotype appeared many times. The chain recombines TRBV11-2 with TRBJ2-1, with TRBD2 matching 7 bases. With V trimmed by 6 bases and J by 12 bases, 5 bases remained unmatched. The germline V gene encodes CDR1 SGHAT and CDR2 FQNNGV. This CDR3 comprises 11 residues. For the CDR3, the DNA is TGTGCCAGCAGGACCGGGGAGGGGCAGTTCTTC. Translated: CASRTGEGQFF.

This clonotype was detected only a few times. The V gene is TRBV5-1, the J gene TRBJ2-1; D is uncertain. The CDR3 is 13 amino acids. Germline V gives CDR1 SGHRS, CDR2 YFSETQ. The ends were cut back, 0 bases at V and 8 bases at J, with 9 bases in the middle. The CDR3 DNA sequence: TGCGCCAGCAGCTTGGAGGTCGGCCATGAGCAGTTCTTC. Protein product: CASSLEVGHEQFF.

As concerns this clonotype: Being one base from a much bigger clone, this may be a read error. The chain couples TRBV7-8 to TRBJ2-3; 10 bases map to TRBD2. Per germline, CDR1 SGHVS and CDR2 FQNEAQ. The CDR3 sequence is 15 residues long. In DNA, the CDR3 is TGTGCCAGCAGCCAAGCGGGGGGGCCGGGAGATACGCGGTATTTT. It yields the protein CASSQAGGPGDTRYF.

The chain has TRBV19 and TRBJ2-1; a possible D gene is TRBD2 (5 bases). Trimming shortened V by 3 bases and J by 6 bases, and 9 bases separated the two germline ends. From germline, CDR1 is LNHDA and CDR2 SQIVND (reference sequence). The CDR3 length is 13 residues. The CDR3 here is CASSIQGGNEQFF. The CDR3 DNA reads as TGTGCCAGTAGTATTCAAGGAGGCAATGAGCAGTTCTTC.

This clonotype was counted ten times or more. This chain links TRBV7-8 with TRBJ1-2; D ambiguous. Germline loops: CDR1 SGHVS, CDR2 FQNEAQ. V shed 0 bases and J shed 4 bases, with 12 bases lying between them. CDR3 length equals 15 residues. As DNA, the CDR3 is TGTGCCAGCAGCTTAGCGGCTAATGGGGTCTATGGCTACACCTTC. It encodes CASSLAANGVYGYTF.

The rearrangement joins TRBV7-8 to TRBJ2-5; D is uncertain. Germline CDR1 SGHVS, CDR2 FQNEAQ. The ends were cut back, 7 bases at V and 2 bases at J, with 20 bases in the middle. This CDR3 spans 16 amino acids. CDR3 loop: CASTPLLATLQETQYF. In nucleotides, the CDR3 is TGTGCCAGCACCCCCCTTCTGGCAACACTTCAAGAGACCCAGTACTTC.

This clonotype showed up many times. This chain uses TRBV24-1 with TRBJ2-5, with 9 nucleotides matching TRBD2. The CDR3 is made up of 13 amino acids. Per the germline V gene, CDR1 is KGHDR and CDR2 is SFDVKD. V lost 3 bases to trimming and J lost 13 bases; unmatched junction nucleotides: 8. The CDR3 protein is CATSDLAGPGRYF. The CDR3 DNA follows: TGTGCCACCAGTGATCTAGCGGGGCCGGGGAGGTACTTC.

This CDR3 is CASSSEDLNEQFF. The DNA of the CDR3 is TGTGCCAGCAGCAGCGAAGACCTCAATGAGCAGTTCTTC. The J gene is TRBJ2-1, the V gene TRBV5-4; D call uncertain. CDR1 is SGHNT, CDR2 YYREEE, per germline (reference sequence). This CDR3 comprises 13 residues. Trimming took off 4 bases at V and 6 bases at J, with 11 bases between the two ends.

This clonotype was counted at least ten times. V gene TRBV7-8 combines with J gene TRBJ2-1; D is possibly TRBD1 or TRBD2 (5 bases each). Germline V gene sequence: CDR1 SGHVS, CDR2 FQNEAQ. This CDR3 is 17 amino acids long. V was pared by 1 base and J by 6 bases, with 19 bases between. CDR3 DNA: TGTGCCAGCAGCTTAGGGCCCCCCAGGGTGAGGGGCAATGAGCAGTTCTTC. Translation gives CASSLGPPRVRGNEQFF.